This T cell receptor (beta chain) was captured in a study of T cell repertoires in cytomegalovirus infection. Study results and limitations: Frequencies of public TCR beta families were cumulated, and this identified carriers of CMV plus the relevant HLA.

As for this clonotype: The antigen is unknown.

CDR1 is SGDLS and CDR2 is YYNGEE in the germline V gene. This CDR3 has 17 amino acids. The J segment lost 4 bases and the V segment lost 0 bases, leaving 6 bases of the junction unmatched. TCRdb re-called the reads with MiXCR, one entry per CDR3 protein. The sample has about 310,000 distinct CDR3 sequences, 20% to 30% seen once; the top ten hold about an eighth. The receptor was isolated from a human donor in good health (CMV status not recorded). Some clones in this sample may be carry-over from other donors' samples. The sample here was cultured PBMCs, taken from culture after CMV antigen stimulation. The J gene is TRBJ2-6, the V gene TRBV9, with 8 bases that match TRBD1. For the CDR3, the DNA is TGTGCCAGCAGCGTAGACGCAGGGGGCCCCGGGGCCAACGTCCTGACTTTC. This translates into CASSVDAGGPGANVLTF.